This passage covers 28 T cell receptor beta chains from one sample sequenced in a study of human T cells and chemical hapten exposure. TCRdb fed the RACE reads into MiXCR, producing one record per CDR3 protein. The table has approximately 160,000 distinct CDR3 sequences, approximately 30% seen once. Time point noted: patch test 3, about 24 weeks after DPC sensitization. Stated treatment: therapeutic diphenylcyclopropenone sensitization with weekly scalp DPC. The starting material was whole blood, obtained in connection with sensitization to the hapten diphenylcyclopropenone (DPC). The receptors derive from a woman aged 18 to 35 with alopecia areata. Some clones in this sample may be carry-over from other donors' samples.

This clonotype occurred a few times. For the CDR3, the DNA is TGTGCCAGCAGTTTGGTAGCCAAAAACATTCAGTACTTC. Its protein product is CASSLVAKNIQYF. V gene TRBV28 combines with J gene TRBJ2-4; the D is unclear. V lost 3 bases and J lost 0, with 3 bases in between. This CDR3 has 13 residues. Germline-derived CDR1 and CDR2 are MDHEN and SYDVKM.

In its sample, this clonotype was seen a few times. The chain recombines TRBV3-1 with TRBJ2-7; 10 bases fit TRBD2. CDR1 is LGHDT, CDR2 YNNKEL, per germline (reference sequence). CDR3 length: 16 residues. V was clipped by 2 bases and J by 0 bases; unmatched bases: 4. The CDR3: CASSQSPSGGSYEQYF. The CDR3 nucleotides are TGTGCCAGCAGCCAATCCCCTAGCGGGGGCTCCTACGAGCAGTACTTC.

This clonotype occurred a few times. V gene TRBV9 combines with J gene TRBJ2-2; 8 bases agree with TRBD2. Germline V CDR1 and CDR2: SGDLS, YYNGEE. The CDR3 loop spans 19 amino acids. Germline trimming cut 0 bases from V and 1 base from J; bases unmatched to any gene: 11. CDR3 loop: CASSVVPGGGPWNTGELFF. The CDR3 DNA sequence: TGTGCCAGCAGCGTAGTGCCCGGCGGGGGGCCCTGGAACACCGGGGAGCTGTTTTTT.

The gene calls are TRBV7-8 and TRBJ1-5, with 7 bases identical to TRBD1. J lost 4 bases, V lost 6 bases, and 9 bases had no gene match. The germline CDR1 and CDR2 sequences are SGHVS and FQNEAQ. The CDR3 length is 15 residues. The DNA of the CDR3 is TGTGCCAGCAGTTCCGGGACAGTCAATAATCAGCCCCAGCATTTT. Residues: CASSSGTVNNQPQHF.

The genes are TRBV3-1 and TRBJ2-1; TRBD2 is a possible D gene (6 bases). Germline assignment: CDR1 LGHDT and CDR2 YNNKEL (reference sequence). Trimming shortened V by 4 bases and J by 3 bases, and 10 bases separated the two germline ends. The CDR3 length is 14 residues. The CDR3 nucleotides are TGTGCCAGCAGCCCGACCGGGGGCTACAATGAGCAGTTCTTC. Protein sequence: CASSPTGGYNEQFF.

The chain links TRBV5-4 to TRBJ2-3; D is unclear. With 4 bases removed from V and 6 bases from J, the gap between germline ends came to 9 bases. Germline CDR1 and CDR2: SGHNT and YYREEE (reference sequence). The CDR3 spans 12 residues. CDR3 protein: CASSRRVDTQYF. As DNA, the CDR3 is TGTGCCAGCAGCCGTCGTGTGGATACGCAGTATTTT.

There are many counts of this clonotype. The rearrangement joins TRBV7-8 to TRBJ2-1; D gene unclear. The V end lost 1 base, the J end lost 4 bases, and 5 bases lay between the germline ends. Germline CDR1 SGHVS, CDR2 FQNEAQ. There are 13 residues in the CDR3. This CDR3 is CASSLGDYNEQFF. The CDR3 bases are TGTGCCAGCAGCTTAGGGGATTACAATGAGCAGTTCTTC.

This clonotype was found a few times. The gene calls are TRBV12-3 or TRBV12-4 and TRBJ2-1, with 11 nucleotides matching TRBD2. The trim removed 8 bases at V and 2 bases at J, leaving 5 bases unmatched. The CDR3 consists of 15 residues. CDR3 DNA: TGTGCCAGCCTCGCTAGCGGGGGGACCTACAATGAGCAGTTCTTC. It translates to CASLASGGTYNEQFF.

This sequence joins TRBV7-2 and TRBJ2-7, with D hard to call. The CDR3 loop spans 16 amino acids. CDR1 and CDR2 from the germline V gene are SGHTA and FQGNSA. Trimming removed 2 bases from V and 0 bases from J, with 14 bases in between. As DNA, the CDR3 is TGTGCCAGCAGCTTACGACCTACTGTTAGCTCCTACGAGCAGTACTTC. Translated, it gives CASSLRPTVSSYEQYF.

This sequence joins TRBV29-1 and TRBJ1-3; D uncertain. V lost 4 bases and J 2 bases, leaving 12 bases between the germline ends. This CDR3 spans 14 amino acids. The germline V gene has CDR1 SQVTM and CDR2 ANQGSEA. The chain's CDR3 is CSVVGPTTGNTIYF. CDR3 DNA: TGCAGCGTTGTTGGACCCACAACTGGAAACACCATATATTTT.

This chain joins TRBV7-9 and TRBJ1-2, with TRBD1 identical over 7 bases. CDR3 length equals 16 residues. Germline V gene sequence: CDR1 SEHNR, CDR2 FQNEAQ (reference sequence). Trimming at V came to 5 bases and at J to 5 bases, leaving 14 bases not matched to a gene. The CDR3, as DNA: TGTGCCAGCAGCCGGATGACAGGGAACGGGTCTTATGGCTACACCTTC. This codes for CASSRMTGNGSYGYTF.

This clonotype was counted a few times. The chain uses TRBV25-1 and TRBJ2-1, with 9 bases identical to TRBD1. The length of the CDR3 is 16 residues. V lost 1 base to trimming and J lost 4 bases; unmatched junction nucleotides: 5. Germline lookup yields CDR1 MGHDK and CDR2 SYGVNS. Here the CDR3 DNA reads TGTGCCAGCAGTGAATCGGGGACAGGGTCTTACAATGAGCAGTTCTTC. Its translation: CASSESGTGSYNEQFF.

The rearrangement links TRBV4-3 to TRBJ2-1; possible D gene TRBD2, 5 bases. CDR3 length: 14 amino acids. The V and J ends lost 4 bases and 3 bases respectively, with 10 bases between them. Germline V CDR1 and CDR2: LGHNA, YSLEER. Here the CDR3 reads CASSLLRDYNEQFF. CDR3 nucleotides: TGCGCCAGCAGCCTTCTCCGGGACTACAATGAGCAGTTCTTC.

This clonotype was detected ten times or more. This chain connects TRBV29-1 to TRBJ2-1; the match to TRBD2 covers 7 bases. The V gene end was trimmed by 0 bases and the J gene end by 4 bases; junction bases not matched to a gene: 6. The CDR3 sequence is 15 residues long. Per germline, CDR1 SQVTM and CDR2 ANQGSEA. CDR3 in amino acids: CSVEDSPSGYNEQFF. Written as DNA, the CDR3 is TGCAGCGTTGAAGATTCCCCTAGCGGATACAATGAGCAGTTCTTC.

This chain joins TRBV20-1 and TRBJ2-7; D is unclear. The CDR3 covers 12 residues. V was cut by 3 bases and J by 0 bases, with 6 bases left in between. Germline CDR1 reads DFQATT; CDR2 reads SNEGSKA (reference sequence). The CDR3 region is CSASASSYEQYF. DNA of the CDR3: TGCAGTGCTAGCGCCAGCTCCTACGAGCAGTACTTC.

J is TRBJ2-3 and V is TRBV10-3, with TRBD1 identical over 9 bases. With V trimmed by 3 bases and J by 0 bases, 1 base remained unmatched. The germline CDR1 and CDR2 sequences are ENHRY and SYGVKD. The CDR3 runs 15 residues. The CDR3 protein is CAISEGTGSTDTQYF. Here the CDR3 DNA reads TGTGCCATCAGTGAAGGGACAGGGAGCACAGATACGCAGTATTTT.

This clonotype was observed a few times. V and J are TRBV11-1 and TRBJ1-2, with unresolved D. V gave up 5 bases and J gave up 0 bases, with 7 bases separating them. This CDR3 is built from 13 residues. The germline V gene encodes CDR1 SGHAT and CDR2 FQDESV (reference sequence). The CDR3 sequence is CASSPSPNYGYTF. Here the CDR3 DNA reads TGTGCCAGCAGCCCCTCGCCTAACTATGGCTACACCTTC. The variable domain in full, with the rest retrieved from reference TRBV11-1 and TRBJ1-2, is EAEVAQSPRYKITEKSQAVAFWCDPISGHATLYWYRQILGQGPELLVQFQDESVVDDSQLPKDRFSAERLKGVDSTLKIQPAELGDSAMYLCASSPSPNYGYTFGSGTRLTVV.

This chain joins TRBV4-1 and TRBJ2-1; D perhaps matches TRBD2 (6 bases). Germline loops: CDR1 MGHRA, CDR2 YSYEKL. V dropped 5 bases and J dropped 6 bases, with 8 bases sitting between them. CDR3 length: 12 amino acids. The CDR3 DNA sequence: TGCGCCAGCAGCGGGGGGTCCAATGAGCAGTTCTTC. Protein: CASSGGSNEQFF.

The chain recombines TRBV4-3 with TRBJ1-6; D is ambiguous. Germline-derived CDR1 and CDR2 are LGHNA and YSLEER. The CDR3 consists of 15 residues. V gave up 1 base and J gave up 8 bases, with 12 bases separating them. Here the CDR3 reads CASSQVRGWDSPLHF. The CDR3 DNA sequence: TGCGCCAGCAGCCAAGTACGAGGGTGGGATTCACCCCTCCACTTT.

This clonotype was counted only a few times. This rearrangement joins TRBV27 to TRBJ1-2, with TRBD1 as a possible D gene (6 bases). The CDR3 consists of 13 residues. Germline V CDR1 and CDR2: MNHEY, SMNVEV (reference sequence). The V gene lost 4 bases and the J gene lost 4 bases, with 10 bases spanning the gap. In nucleotides, the CDR3 is TGTGCCAGCAGTTCCCAGGGGACCTATGGCTACACCTTC. Translating gives CASSSQGTYGYTF.

The chain combines TRBV2 with TRBJ1-2, with TRBD1 as a possible D gene (5 bases). V dropped 6 bases and J dropped 0 bases, with 14 bases sitting between them. CDR1 is SNHLY and CDR2 is FYNNEI in the germline V gene. This CDR3 has 15 residues. CDR3 bases: TGTGCCAGCAGCTCCCGAGGGACGGCTAACTATGGCTACACCTTC. Translating it yields CASSSRGTANYGYTF.

This clonotype was counted between two and nine times. The chain recombines TRBV29-1 with TRBJ1-1, with D perhaps matching TRBD1 (5 bases). The CDR3 extends over 13 amino acids. Germline lookup yields CDR1 SQVTM and CDR2 ANQGSEA. Trimming shortened V by 7 bases and J by 2 bases, and 14 bases separated the two germline ends. This CDR3 is CSARGTVNTEAFF. The CDR3 bases are TGCAGCGCCCGAGGGACCGTCAACACTGAAGCTTTCTTT.

The gene calls are TRBV29-1 and TRBJ2-1, with D uncertain. Germline V gene data show CDR1 as SQVTM and CDR2 as ANQGSEA. The CDR3 runs to 12 residues. V dropped 1 base and J dropped 10 bases, with 11 bases sitting between them. The CDR3 sequence is CSVEGSAREQFF. For the CDR3, the DNA is TGCAGCGTTGAAGGAAGCGCCCGGGAGCAGTTCTTC.

This clonotype was counted only a few times. CDR3: CASSYSTGIISGYTF. DNA for the CDR3: TGTGCCAGCAGTTACTCGACAGGGATAATCAGTGGCTACACCTTC. The chain uses TRBV6-2 or TRBV6-3 and TRBJ1-2; 7 bases are shared with TRBD1. Trimming cost V 0 bases and J 7 bases; bases outside gene matches: 8. The germline V gene has CDR1 MNHEY and CDR2 SVGEGT. This CDR3 is 15 amino acids long.

The chain uses TRBV6-5 and TRBJ2-7; 8 positions match TRBD1. V was pared by 5 bases and J by 7 bases, with 10 bases of the junction left unmatched. This CDR3 contains 14 residues. Germline values: CDR1 MNHEY, CDR2 SVGAGI. The CDR3 region is CASSRTGTLVEQYF. DNA of the CDR3: TGTGCCAGCAGTCGGACAGGGACGTTGGTGGAGCAGTACTTC.

This clonotype has just one count. CDR3 protein: CATSQGLDYEQYF. The DNA of the CDR3 is TGTGCCACCTCCCAGGGACTCGATTACGAGCAGTACTTC. V and J are TRBV4-2 and TRBJ2-7; TRBD2 might be the D (6 bases). The CDR3 length is 13 residues. The germline V gene encodes CDR1 LGHNA and CDR2 YNFKEQ. The V end was cut by 10 bases, the J end by 4 bases, with 17 bases between.

The chain is built from TRBV6-5 and TRBJ2-1, with D maybe TRBD1 (5 bases). There are 13 residues in the CDR3. V lost 4 bases and J lost 4, with 8 bases in between. Germline CDR1 MNHEY, CDR2 SVGAGI. The CDR3 DNA sequence: TGTGCCAGCAGTTGGGGCTATTACAATGAGCAGTTCTTC. This translates into CASSWGYYNEQFF.

The sample holds a few counts of this clonotype. The V call is TRBV10-3, the J call TRBJ1-5; no clear D gene. The CDR3 has 14 residues. CDR1 is ENHRY and CDR2 is SYGVKD in the germline V gene. Trimming stripped 8 bases from V and 4 bases from J, with 15 bases between. The DNA of the CDR3 is TGTGCCATCGATATGCAGGACCTAAATCAGCCCCAGCATTTT. Protein product: CAIDMQDLNQPQHF.